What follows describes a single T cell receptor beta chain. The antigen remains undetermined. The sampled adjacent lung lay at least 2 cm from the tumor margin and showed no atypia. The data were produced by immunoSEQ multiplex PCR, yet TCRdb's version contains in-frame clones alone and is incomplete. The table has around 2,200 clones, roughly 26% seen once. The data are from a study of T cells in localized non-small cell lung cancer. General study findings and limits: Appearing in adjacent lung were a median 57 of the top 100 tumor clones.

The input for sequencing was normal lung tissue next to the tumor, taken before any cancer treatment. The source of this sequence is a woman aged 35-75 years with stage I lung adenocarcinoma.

The DNA for the CDR3 is TGCAGCGTCTCTAGGACTAGCGGGGACACAGATACGCAGTATTTT. Residues: CSVSRTSGDTDTQYF. The chain carries TRBV29-1 and TRBJ2-3, with TRBD2 identical over 12 bases. With V trimmed by 6 bases and J by 2 bases, 6 bases remained unmatched. There are 15 residues in the CDR3. Germline-derived CDR1 and CDR2 are SQVTM and ANQGSEA.